A selection of T cell receptor beta chains follows, all from one sample in a study of T cell repertoires in aging, cancer and after chemotherapy. Each CDR3 protein is one row after TCRdb ran MiXCR on the multiplex PCR reads. Of some 10,000 distinct CDR3 sequences listed, roughly 45% are singletons. The sequencing input was blood. These receptors were taken from a human donor in good health. CDR3s include the opening cysteine and the closing phenylalanine or tryptophan. D genes are given only for firm matches. A clone size is listed for some rows: how often the clone was seen (once, few, many), or a class if it is expanded.

J gene: TRBJ1-1; V gene: TRBV6-1; D gene: .; clone size: .; CDR3 protein: CASMGNTEAFF; CDR3 DNA: TGTGCCAGCATGGGAAACACTGAAGCTTTCTTT
J gene: TRBJ1-6; V gene: TRBV30; D gene: .; clone size: .; CDR3 protein: CAWSGGGGNSPLHF; CDR3 DNA: TGTGCCTGGAGCGGAGGGGGGGGCAATTCACCCCTCCACTTT
J gene: TRBJ2-1; V gene: TRBV11-1; D gene: .; clone size: .; CDR3 protein: CASSPGTPYNEQFF; CDR3 DNA: TGTGCCAGCAGCCCCGGGACACCCTACAATGAGCAGTTCTTC
J gene: TRBJ2-6; V gene: TRBV6-5; D gene: .; clone size: once; CDR3 protein: CASTGRGSLFGNSGANVLTF; CDR3 DNA: TGTGCCAGCACGGGCAGGGGCTCCCTTTTTGGTAACTCTGGGGCCAACGTCCTGACTTTC
J gene: TRBJ2-7; V gene: TRBV13; D gene: .; clone size: .; CDR3 protein: CASSLGLKSSYEQYF; CDR3 DNA: TGTGCCAGCAGCTTAGGGCTTAAGAGCTCCTACGAGCAGTACTTC
J gene: TRBJ2-6; V gene: TRBV4-3; D gene: .; clone size: .; CDR3 protein: CASSQARNSGANVLTF; CDR3 DNA: TGCGCCAGCAGCCAAGCCAGGAACTCTGGGGCCAACGTCCTGACTTTC
J gene: TRBJ1-6; V gene: TRBV5-6; D gene: TRBD1; clone size: medium-sized; CDR3 protein: CASSLDRGWSPLHF; CDR3 DNA: TGTGCCAGCAGCTTGGACAGGGGGTGGTCACCCCTCCACTTT
J gene: TRBJ1-5; V gene: TRBV6-1; D gene: TRBD1; clone size: .; CDR3 protein: CASSLYQGANQPQHF; CDR3 DNA: TGTGCCAGCAGCCTATATCAGGGGGCAAACCAGCCCCAGCATTTT
J gene: TRBJ2-3; V gene: TRBV4-3; D gene: .; clone size: .; CDR3 protein: CASTSRGTDTQYF; CDR3 DNA: TGCGCCAGCACCTCCCGGGGAACAGATACGCAGTATTTT
J gene: TRBJ2-2; V gene: TRBV12-3/TRBV12-4; D gene: TRBD1; clone size: .; CDR3 protein: CASSLGQGPSGELFF; CDR3 DNA: TGTGCCAGCAGTTTAGGACAGGGCCCTTCCGGGGAGCTGTTTTTT
J gene: TRBJ2-3; V gene: TRBV4-2; D gene: TRBD2; clone size: few; CDR3 protein: CASSQDLLGGGGDTQYF; CDR3 DNA: TGCGCCAGCAGCCAAGATCTTCTAGGCGGGGGAGGAGATACGCAGTATTTT
J gene: TRBJ1-5; V gene: TRBV5-5; D gene: .; clone size: few; CDR3 protein: CASSLLGEGQPQHF; CDR3 DNA: TGTGCCAGCAGCTTATTGGGAGAGGGTCAGCCCCAGCATTTT
J gene: TRBJ2-3; V gene: TRBV5-4; D gene: TRBD2; clone size: .; CDR3 protein: CASSLGGERGGTDTQYF; CDR3 DNA: TGTGCCAGCAGCTTAGGCGGAGAGCGGGGGGGCACAGATACGCAGTATTTT
J gene: TRBJ2-7; V gene: TRBV28; D gene: TRBD2; clone size: .; CDR3 protein: CASQQGGSGYDEQYF; CDR3 DNA: TGTGCCAGCCAACAAGGCGGGAGTGGATACGACGAGCAGTACTTC
J gene: TRBJ1-2; V gene: TRBV12-3/TRBV12-4; D gene: TRBD1; clone size: medium-sized; CDR3 protein: CASYGQGAYYGYTF; CDR3 DNA: TGTGCCAGCTATGGACAGGGGGCCTACTATGGCTACACCTTC
J gene: TRBJ2-1; V gene: TRBV27; D gene: .; clone size: .; CDR3 protein: CASSPPSGYRSLRRYNEQFF; CDR3 DNA: TGTGCCAGCTCACCACCAAGCGGGTATCGGAGTCTGAGGCGGTACAATGAGCAGTTCTTC
J gene: TRBJ2-1; V gene: TRBV12-5; D gene: .; clone size: .; CDR3 protein: CASGYGTPGDEQFF; CDR3 DNA: TGTGCTAGTGGTTACGGGACTCCTGGCGATGAGCAGTTCTTC
J gene: TRBJ1-3; V gene: TRBV19; D gene: .; clone size: .; CDR3 protein: CASSGGGNTIYF; CDR3 DNA: TGTGCCAGCAGTGGAGGTGGAAACACCATATATTTT
J gene: TRBJ1-5; V gene: TRBV4-2; D gene: TRBD1; clone size: .; CDR3 protein: CASSQERQGGSPQHF; CDR3 DNA: TGTGCCAGCAGCCAAGAACGACAGGGAGGAAGTCCCCAGCATTTT
J gene: TRBJ2-3; V gene: TRBV11-3; D gene: .; clone size: few; CDR3 protein: CASSLGTGLADTQYF; CDR3 DNA: TGTGCCAGCAGCTTAGGTACAGGTCTAGCGGATACGCAGTATTTT
J gene: TRBJ1-5; V gene: TRBV19; D gene: TRBD1; clone size: .; CDR3 protein: CASSIGSGTGVYQPQHF; CDR3 DNA: TGTGCCAGTAGTATAGGATCGGGGACAGGGGTTTATCAGCCCCAGCATTTT
J gene: TRBJ2-4; V gene: TRBV29-1; D gene: .; clone size: .; CDR3 protein: CSVQENIQYF; CDR3 DNA: TGCAGCGTTCAGGAAAACATTCAGTACTTC
J gene: TRBJ1-1; V gene: TRBV7-2; D gene: .; clone size: .; CDR3 protein: CASSWDGPEAFF; CDR3 DNA: TGTGCCAGCAGCTGGGACGGTCCTGAAGCTTTCTTT
J gene: TRBJ1-3; V gene: TRBV20-1; D gene: .; clone size: .; CDR3 protein: CSAPGGPGNTIYF; CDR3 DNA: TGCAGTGCCCCCGGGGGACCTGGAAACACCATATATTTT
J gene: TRBJ1-5; V gene: TRBV19; D gene: .; clone size: .; CDR3 protein: CASSFGGGRMQPQHF; CDR3 DNA: TGTGCCAGTAGCTTCGGAGGGGGAAGAATGCAGCCCCAGCATTTT
J gene: TRBJ2-3; V gene: TRBV10-3; D gene: .; clone size: .; CDR3 protein: CAISEGHTQYF; CDR3 DNA: TGTGCCATCAGTGAGGGGCATACGCAGTATTTT